Below, 3 T cell receptor beta chains from the same sample are listed, as sequenced in a study of blood T cell repertoires in COVID-19. Produced via immunoSEQ multiplex PCR; TCRdb's table is partial and in-frame only. The sample has around 150,000 clones; about four fifths are singletons. Sequencing was performed on peripheral blood. The receptors derive from a man in his 60s with active or convalescent COVID-19.

The chain employs TRBV5-1 and TRBJ1-4; a weak D match, TRBD1 (6 bases). Trimming took 5 bases from V and 8 from J, leaving 19 bases between them. This CDR3 has 15 residues. The germline V gene encodes CDR1 SGHRS and CDR2 YFSETQ. The CDR3 protein is CASRLDTGIDEKLFF. In nucleotides, the CDR3 is TGCGCCAGCAGGCTAGATACAGGGATTGACGAAAAACTGTTTTTT. The variable domain in full, with the rest retrieved from reference TRBV5-1 and TRBJ1-4, is KAGVTQTPRYLIKTRGQQVTLSCSPISGHRSVSWYQQTPGQGLQFLFEYFSETQRNKGNFPGRFSGRQFSNSRSEMNVSTLELGDSALYLCASRLDTGIDEKLFFGSGTQLSVL.

The V and J genes are TRBV19 and TRBJ2-1, with 7 nucleotides matching TRBD2. This CDR3 contains 17 residues. Germline CDR1 and CDR2: LNHDA and SQIVND (reference sequence). J gave up 4 bases and V 4 bases, and 13 bases lay outside the gene matches. The CDR3 loop is CASSTRTSATHYNEQFF. The CDR3 DNA is TGTGCCAGTAGTACGCGAACTAGCGCCACCCATTACAATGAGCAGTTCTTC. Full variable domain (rest looked up from reference TRBV19 and TRBJ2-1): DGGITQSPKYLFRKEGQNVTLSCEQNLNHDAMYWYRQDPGQGLRLIYYSQIVNDFQKGDIAEGYSVSREKKESFPLTVTSAQKNPTAFYLCASSTRTSATHYNEQFFGPGTRLTVL.

As to this clone: An end of the junction does not agree with germline; a read error may underlie this. V is TRBV10-3 and J is TRBJ2-5, with D perhaps TRBD1 (6 bases). This CDR3 has 13 amino acids. Germline-derived CDR1 and CDR2 are ENHRY and SYGVKD. The CDR3 DNA reads TGTGCCATCAGTGAGTCGGGACAAGGGACCCAGTACTTC. Its translation: CAISESGQGTQYF.